The following is a T cell receptor (beta chain) sequence with its context. Its cognate antigen is unknown. V lost 2 bases and J lost 5; bases outside the gene matches: 8. The CDR3 length is 15 residues. Germline V gene sequence: CDR1 KGHSH, CDR2 LQKENI. Synthesis of TCR cDNA relied on 5'RACE template switching, which attached a universal primer site and UMIs. TCRdb independently ran MiXCR on the 5' RACE reads; one entry per CDR3 protein. The sample shows 100,000 to 150,000 distinct CDR3 sequences, 6% to 8% of them seen only once. The sample belongs to a study of T cells after yellow fever vaccination. Study overall: The authors prepared low-cell-number fractions using SMART-Seq v4 Ultra Low Input. Whole-study results and caveats: Weaker, the secondary response peaked sooner, at day 5 versus 15. Re-detected after boosting: most primary clones, almost 97% of CD4 and about 85% of CD8.

The chain carries TRBV18 and TRBJ2-5; TRBD1 agrees at 7 bases. Source: CD4+ T cells sorted from PBMCs, taken approximately 11 days after the first yellow fever vaccination. The clonotype originates from a young man who received the YFV17D yellow fever vaccine. The CDR3 nucleotides are TGTGCCAGCTCACCATCAGACAGGGTCAAGGAGACCCAGTACTTC. Translating gives CASSPSDRVKETQYF.